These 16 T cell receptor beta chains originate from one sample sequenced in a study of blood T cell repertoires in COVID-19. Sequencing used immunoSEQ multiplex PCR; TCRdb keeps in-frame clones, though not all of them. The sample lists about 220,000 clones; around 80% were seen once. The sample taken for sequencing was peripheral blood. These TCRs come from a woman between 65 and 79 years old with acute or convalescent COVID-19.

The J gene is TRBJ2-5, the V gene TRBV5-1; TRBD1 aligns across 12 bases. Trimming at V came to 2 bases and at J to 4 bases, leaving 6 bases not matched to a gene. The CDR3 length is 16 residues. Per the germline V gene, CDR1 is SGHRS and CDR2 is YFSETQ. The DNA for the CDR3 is TGCGCCAGCAGCTTCGGGACAGGGGGCATGGGAGAGACCCAGTACTTC. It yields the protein CASSFGTGGMGETQYF.

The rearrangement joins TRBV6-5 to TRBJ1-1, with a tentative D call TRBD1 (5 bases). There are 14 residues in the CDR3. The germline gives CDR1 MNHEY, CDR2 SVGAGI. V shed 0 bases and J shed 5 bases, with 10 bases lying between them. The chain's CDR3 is CASSYSRGGTEAFF. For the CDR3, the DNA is TGTGCCAGCAGTTACTCCCGGGGGGGGACTGAAGCTTTCTTT.

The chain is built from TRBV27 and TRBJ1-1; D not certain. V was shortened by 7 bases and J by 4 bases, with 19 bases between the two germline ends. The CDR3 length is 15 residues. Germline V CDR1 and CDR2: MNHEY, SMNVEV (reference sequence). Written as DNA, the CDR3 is TGTGCCAGCAAACCCTTCGATCTTCCCGGCACTGAAGCTTTCTTT. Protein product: CASKPFDLPGTEAFF.

Written as DNA, the CDR3 is TGTGCCAGCAGTGAAGGGGAGCTTTCACCCCTCCACTTT. This codes for CASSEGELSPLHF. The rearrangement joins TRBV2 to TRBJ1-6, with unresolved D. Trimming took off 1 base at V and 9 bases at J, with 7 bases between the two ends. Looked up from germline, CDR1 is SNHLY and CDR2 is FYNNEI. This CDR3 is 13 amino acids long. Filled out from reference TRBV2 and TRBJ1-6, the complete variable domain reads EPEVTQTPSHQVTQMGQEVILRCVPISNHLYFYWYRQILGQKVEFLVSFYNNEISEKSEIFDDQFSVERPDGSNFTLKIRSTKLEDSAMYFCASSEGELSPLHFGNGTRLTVT.

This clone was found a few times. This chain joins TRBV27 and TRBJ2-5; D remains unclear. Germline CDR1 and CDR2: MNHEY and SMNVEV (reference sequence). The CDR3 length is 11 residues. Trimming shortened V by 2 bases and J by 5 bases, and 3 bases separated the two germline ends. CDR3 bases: TGTGCCAGCAGTTTACAGGAGACCCAGTACTTC. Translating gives CASSLQETQYF.

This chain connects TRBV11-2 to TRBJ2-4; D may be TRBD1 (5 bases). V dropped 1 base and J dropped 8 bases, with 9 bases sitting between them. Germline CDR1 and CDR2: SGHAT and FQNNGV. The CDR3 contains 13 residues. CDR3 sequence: CASSLGTLDIQYF. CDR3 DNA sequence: TGTGCCAGCAGCTTAGGGACATTGGACATTCAGTACTTC. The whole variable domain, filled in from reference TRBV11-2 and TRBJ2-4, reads EAGVAQSPRYKIIEKRQSVAFWCNPISGHATLYWYQQILGQGPKLLIQFQNNGVVDDSQLPKDRFSAERLKGVDSTLKIQPAKLEDSAVYLCASSLGTLDIQYFGAGTRLSVL.

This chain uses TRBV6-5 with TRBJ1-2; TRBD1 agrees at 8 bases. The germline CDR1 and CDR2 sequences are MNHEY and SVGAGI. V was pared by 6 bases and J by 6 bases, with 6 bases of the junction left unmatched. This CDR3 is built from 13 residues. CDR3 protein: CASRRDRGDGYTF. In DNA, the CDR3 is TGTGCCAGCAGACGCGACAGGGGAGATGGCTACACCTTC.

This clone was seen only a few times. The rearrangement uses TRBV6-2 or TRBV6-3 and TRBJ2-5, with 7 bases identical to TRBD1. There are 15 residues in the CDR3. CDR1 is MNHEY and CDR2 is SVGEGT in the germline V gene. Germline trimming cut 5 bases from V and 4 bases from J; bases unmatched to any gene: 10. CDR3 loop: CASSVTGTARETQYF. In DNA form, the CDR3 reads TGTGCCAGCAGTGTAACCGGGACAGCCCGAGAGACCCAGTACTTC.

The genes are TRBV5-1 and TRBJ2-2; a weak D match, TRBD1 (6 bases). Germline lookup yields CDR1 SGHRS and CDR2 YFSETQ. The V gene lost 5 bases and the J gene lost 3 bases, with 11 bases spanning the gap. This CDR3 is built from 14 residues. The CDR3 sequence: CASRLAGDTGELFF. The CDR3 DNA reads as TGCGCCAGCAGACTGGCAGGGGACACCGGGGAGCTGTTTTTT.

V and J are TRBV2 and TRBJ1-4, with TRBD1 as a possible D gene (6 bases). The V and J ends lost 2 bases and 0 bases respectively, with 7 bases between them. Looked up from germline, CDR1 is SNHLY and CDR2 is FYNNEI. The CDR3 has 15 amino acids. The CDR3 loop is CASSEQGTTNEKLFF. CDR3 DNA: TGTGCCAGCAGTGAACAGGGGACAACTAATGAAAAACTGTTTTTT.

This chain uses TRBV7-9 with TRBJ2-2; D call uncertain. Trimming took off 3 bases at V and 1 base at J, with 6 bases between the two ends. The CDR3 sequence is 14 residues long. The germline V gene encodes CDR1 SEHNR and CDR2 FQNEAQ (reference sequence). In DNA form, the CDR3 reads TGTGCCAGCAGCTTTCGACTGAACACCGGGGAGCTGTTTTTT. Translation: CASSFRLNTGELFF.

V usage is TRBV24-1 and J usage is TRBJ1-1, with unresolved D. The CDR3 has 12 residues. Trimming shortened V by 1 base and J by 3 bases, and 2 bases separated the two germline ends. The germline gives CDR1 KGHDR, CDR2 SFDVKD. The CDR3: CATSDFDTEAFF. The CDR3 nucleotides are TGTGCCACCAGTGATTTCGACACTGAAGCTTTCTTT.

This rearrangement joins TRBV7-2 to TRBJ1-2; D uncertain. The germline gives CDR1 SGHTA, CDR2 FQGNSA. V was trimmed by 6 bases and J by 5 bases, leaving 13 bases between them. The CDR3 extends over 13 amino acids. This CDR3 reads CASRVTLGYGYTF. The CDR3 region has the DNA TGTGCCAGCAGGGTGACACTAGGATATGGCTACACCTTC.

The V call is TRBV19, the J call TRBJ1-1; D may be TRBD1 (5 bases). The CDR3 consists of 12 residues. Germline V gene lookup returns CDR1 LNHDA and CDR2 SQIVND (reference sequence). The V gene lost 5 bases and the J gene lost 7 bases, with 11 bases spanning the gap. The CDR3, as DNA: TGTGCCAGTAGTCCCCGACAGCATGAAGCTTTCTTT. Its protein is CASSPRQHEAFF. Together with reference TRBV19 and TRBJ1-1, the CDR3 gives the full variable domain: DGGITQSPKYLFRKEGQNVTLSCEQNLNHDAMYWYRQDPGQGLRLIYYSQIVNDFQKGDIAEGYSVSREKKESFPLTVTSAQKNPTAFYLCASSPRQHEAFFGQGTRLTVV.

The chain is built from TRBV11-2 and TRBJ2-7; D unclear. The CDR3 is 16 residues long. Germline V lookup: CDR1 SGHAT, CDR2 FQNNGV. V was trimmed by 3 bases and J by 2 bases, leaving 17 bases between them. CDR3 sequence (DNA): TGTGCCAGCAGCTTCGGTAGTGGAGTTGAACCCTACGAGCAGTACTTC. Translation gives CASSFGSGVEPYEQYF.

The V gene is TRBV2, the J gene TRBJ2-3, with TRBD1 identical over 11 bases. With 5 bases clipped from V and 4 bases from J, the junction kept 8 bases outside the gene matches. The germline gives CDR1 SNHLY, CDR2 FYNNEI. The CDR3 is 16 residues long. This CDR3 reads CASSPGQGARADTQYF. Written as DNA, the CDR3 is TGTGCCAGCAGTCCCGGACAGGGGGCAAGGGCAGATACGCAGTATTTT.